These 27 T cell receptor beta chains were sequenced from one sample in a study of T cells in localized non-small cell lung cancer. Produced via immunoSEQ multiplex PCR; TCRdb's table is partial and in-frame only. The profile shows about 37,000 clones, under 95% of them singletons. Specimen: peripheral blood mononuclear cells, collected before any cancer treatment. These receptors all come from a female donor older than 55 with stage II lung adenocarcinoma.

V usage is TRBV5-8 and J usage is TRBJ2-5, with D perhaps matching TRBD2 (7 bases). The CDR3 is 14 residues long. Germline CDR1 and CDR2: SGHTS and YDEGEE. V was clipped by 0 bases and J by 3 bases, with 9 bases between them. The CDR3 sequence: CASSLVGGEETQYF. The CDR3 nucleotides read TGTGCCAGCAGCTTGGTAGGGGGGGAAGAGACCCAGTACTTC.

Concerning this clone itself: An end of the junction differs from the germline gene, which may be a read error. J is TRBJ2-5 and V is TRBV5-1; unclear D gene. The CDR3 is made up of 13 amino acids. Per the germline V gene, CDR1 is SGHRS and CDR2 is YFSETQ. The DNA for the CDR3 is TGCGTCAGCAGCTTGGTGGCAGAAGAGACCCAGTACTTC. Amino acid sequence: CVSSLVAEETQYF.

This clone was detected only a few times. The chain recombines TRBV19 with TRBJ2-7; tentatively, D is TRBD1 (5 bases). Trimming cost V 5 bases and J 4 bases, with 12 bases left between them. The germline V gene encodes CDR1 LNHDA and CDR2 SQIVND (reference sequence). The CDR3 consists of 13 residues. The CDR3 protein is CASSFGHKYEQYF. CDR3 coding DNA: TGTGCCAGTAGTTTCGGACACAAATACGAGCAGTACTTC. The whole variable domain, remainder taken from reference TRBV19 and TRBJ2-7, is DGGITQSPKYLFRKEGQNVTLSCEQNLNHDAMYWYRQDPGQGLRLIYYSQIVNDFQKGDIAEGYSVSREKKESFPLTVTSAQKNPTAFYLCASSFGHKYEQYFGPGTRLTVT.

The rearrangement links TRBV7-2 to TRBJ1-2; D gene ambiguous. Per germline, CDR1 SGHTA and CDR2 FQGNSA. The V end was cut by 5 bases, the J end by 4 bases, with 11 bases between. This CDR3 spans 13 amino acids. CDR3 coding DNA: TGTGCCAGCAGCCCAAGCACCCTCTATGGCTACACCTTC. This codes for CASSPSTLYGYTF.

The chain carries TRBV5-1 and TRBJ1-1; 11 nucleotides line up with TRBD1. With 2 bases clipped from V and 0 bases from J, the junction kept 6 bases outside the gene matches. Germline V gene lookup returns CDR1 SGHRS and CDR2 YFSETQ. This CDR3 has 17 amino acids. The CDR3 loop is CASSFRTGGAVNTEAFF. CDR3 coding DNA: TGCGCCAGCAGCTTTAGGACAGGGGGCGCGGTGAACACTGAAGCTTTCTTT.

This clone occurred once. The chain links TRBV6-6 to TRBJ2-5; D is perhaps TRBD1 (5 bases). This CDR3 spans 15 amino acids. Trimming removed 6 bases at V and 2 bases at J, with 16 bases between. Germline-derived CDR1 and CDR2 are MNHNY and SVGAGI (reference sequence). The CDR3 loop is CASSPTLGLQETQYF. The CDR3 nucleotides read TGTGCCAGCAGCCCGACTCTGGGGCTACAAGAGACCCAGTACTTC.

This chain uses TRBV5-1 with TRBJ2-7, with 7 bases matching TRBD2. Germline V gene sequence: CDR1 SGHRS, CDR2 YFSETQ. Trimming at V came to 3 bases and at J to 2 bases, leaving 8 bases not matched to a gene. The CDR3 runs to 15 residues. The CDR3 bases are TGCGCCAGCAGCTCCCTAGGCGGGGGTCCCTACGAGCAGTACTTC. It encodes CASSSLGGGPYEQYF.

The chain joins TRBV7-2 to TRBJ2-7; a weak D match, TRBD1 (6 bases). CDR1 and CDR2 (germline): SGHTA, FQGNSA. The V gene lost 5 bases and the J gene lost 1 base, with 9 bases spanning the gap. The CDR3 length is 13 residues. The CDR3 bases are TGTGCCAGCAGCCAGGGGATTTCCTACGAGCAGTACTTC. Its translation is CASSQGISYEQYF.

The chain recombines TRBV4-2 with TRBJ1-2, with 7 bases that match TRBD1. This CDR3 has 15 amino acids. Per the germline V gene, CDR1 is LGHNA and CDR2 is YNFKEQ. With 6 bases clipped from V and 0 bases from J, the junction kept 7 bases outside the gene matches. This CDR3 reads CASSKQGTSNYGYTF. The CDR3 nucleotides read TGTGCCAGCAGTAAACAGGGGACCTCTAACTATGGCTACACCTTC.

This chain connects TRBV5-1 to TRBJ2-7; D possibly matches TRBD1 or TRBD2 (5 bases each). The CDR3 has 15 residues. Trimming took 0 bases from V and 1 from J, leaving 11 bases between them. Germline CDR1 is SGHRS and CDR2 is YFSETQ. The CDR3 loop reads CASSLDGTYSYEQYF. CDR3 bases: TGCGCCAGCAGCTTGGACGGGACGTATTCCTACGAGCAGTACTTC.

The J gene is TRBJ1-2, the V gene TRBV6-1, with 8 positions matching TRBD1. CDR1 MNHNS and CDR2 SASEGT come from the germline V gene. V lost 1 base to trimming and J lost 8 bases; unmatched junction nucleotides: 9. The CDR3 is made up of 15 amino acids. This CDR3 reads CASSEEWTGKWGYTF. The CDR3 nucleotides are TGTGCCAGCAGTGAAGAATGGACAGGGAAGTGGGGCTACACCTTC.

The V call is TRBV18, the J call TRBJ2-1; D is ambiguous. CDR1 KGHSH and CDR2 LQKENI come from the germline V gene. This CDR3 spans 11 amino acids. V was clipped by 4 bases and J by 5 bases, with 3 bases between them. The CDR3 spells CASSLNNEQFF. The CDR3 DNA reads as TGTGCCAGCTCACTTAACAATGAGCAGTTCTTC.

The rearrangement uses TRBV4-1 and TRBJ1-5; TRBD1 is a possible D gene (6 bases). This CDR3 spans 17 amino acids. With 2 bases removed from V and 4 bases from J, the gap between germline ends came to 18 bases. Germline V gives CDR1 MGHRA, CDR2 YSYEKL. The CDR3 DNA follows: TGCGCCAGCAGCCAACCGGGACATGGGGGGGTTAATCAGCCCCAGCATTTT. Amino acids: CASSQPGHGGVNQPQHF.

The chain carries TRBV30 and TRBJ2-7; TRBD2 matches 8 bases. Germline CDR1 GTSNPN, CDR2 SVGIG (reference sequence). The CDR3 length is 14 residues. J gave up 6 bases and V 2 bases, and 9 bases lay outside the gene matches. CDR3 sequence (DNA): TGTGCCTGGAGTCCCGGGGGGGTAGTTAGCGAGCAGTACTTC. Translated, it gives CAWSPGGVVSEQYF. Complete variable domain (other parts from reference TRBV30 and TRBJ2-7): SQTIHQWPATLVQPVGSPLSLECTVEGTSNPNLYWYRQAAGRGLQLLFYSVGIGQISSEVPQNLSASRPQDRQFILSSKKLLLSDSGFYLCAWSPGGVVSEQYFGPGTRLTVT.

The V gene is TRBV10-3, the J gene TRBJ1-2; D not resolved. The CDR3 loop spans 13 amino acids. Germline lookup yields CDR1 ENHRY and CDR2 SYGVKD. The ends were cut back, 6 bases at V and 1 base at J, with 9 bases in the middle. CDR3 amino acids: CAISPTDNYGYTF. CDR3 DNA sequence: TGTGCCATCAGCCCGACGGATAACTATGGCTACACCTTC.

This clone was seen just once. The chain has TRBV6-5 and TRBJ1-1; the D is unclear. Trimming stripped 5 bases from V and 0 bases from J, with 7 bases between. CDR1 and CDR2 from the germline V gene are MNHEY and SVGAGI. There are 13 residues in the CDR3. The CDR3 DNA reads TGTGCCAGCAGTGAGACGGTGAACACTGAAGCTTTCTTT. This encodes CASSETVNTEAFF.

V and J are TRBV7-3 and TRBJ1-1; unclear D gene. CDR1 and CDR2 from the germline V gene are SGHTA and FQGTGA. Trimming removed 2 bases from V and 1 base from J, with 5 bases in between. The CDR3 runs 13 residues. The CDR3 is CASSLETNTEAFF. The CDR3 nucleotides are TGTGCCAGCAGCTTAGAGACGAACACTGAAGCTTTCTTT. Drawing the rest from reference TRBV7-3 and TRBJ1-1, the complete variable domain is GAGVSQTPSNKVTEKGKYVELRCDPISGHTALYWYRQSLGQGPEFLIYFQGTGAADDSGLPNDRFFAVRPEGSVSTLKIQRTERGDSAVYLCASSLETNTEAFFGQGTRLTVV.

The chain uses TRBV11-2 and TRBJ1-5; no reliable D call. Germline V CDR1 and CDR2: SGHAT, FQNNGV. The CDR3 has 13 amino acids. Trimming left V 3 bases short and J 0 bases short, with 3 bases between. This chain's CDR3 is CASSFNSNQPQHF. The CDR3 nucleotides are TGTGCCAGCAGCTTTAATAGCAATCAGCCCCAGCATTTT.

The V call is TRBV14, the J call TRBJ2-1; D possibly matches TRBD1 or TRBD2 (7 bases each). This CDR3 has 16 amino acids. Germline V CDR1 and CDR2: SGHDN, FVKESK. V dropped 4 bases and J dropped 10 bases, with 23 bases sitting between them. The CDR3, as DNA: TGTGCCAGCAGCCGATTAGGGGGGGACAGACAAGCGGAGCAGTTCTTC. Protein sequence: CASSRLGGDRQAEQFF.

The V call is TRBV7-2, the J call TRBJ1-5; D unresolved. Germline V gene data show CDR1 as SGHTA and CDR2 as FQGNSA. V was clipped by 4 bases and J by 4 bases, with 14 bases between them. The CDR3 contains 15 residues. CDR3 protein: CASSSDRLNNQPQHF. Written as DNA, the CDR3 is TGTGCCAGCAGCTCGGACCGGTTGAATAATCAGCCCCAGCATTTT.

The V gene is TRBV5-1, the J gene TRBJ2-1; D not resolved. Per the germline V gene, CDR1 is SGHRS and CDR2 is YFSETQ. The CDR3 has 16 amino acids. The germline V and J ends were trimmed by 0 bases and 0 bases, with 10 bases remaining between them. The CDR3 coding sequence is TGCGCCAGCAGCTTGGGAGGAGCCAGCTCCTACAATGAGCAGTTCTTC. Translating gives CASSLGGASSYNEQFF.

V gene TRBV19 combines with J gene TRBJ2-1, with 10 nucleotides matching TRBD1. The germline V gene encodes CDR1 LNHDA and CDR2 SQIVND (reference sequence). CDR3 size: 16 residues. V trimming: 4 bases; J trimming: 3 bases; junction bases outside the gene matches: 6. The CDR3 nucleotides read TGTGCCAGTAGTAAGGTCCGGGACAGGGGCTACAATGAGCAGTTCTTC. Protein: CASSKVRDRGYNEQFF.

This clone has just one count. The gene calls are TRBV9 and TRBJ1-1; 8 nucleotides align to TRBD1. Germline CDR1 is SGDLS and CDR2 is YYNGEE. CDR3 size: 13 residues. The J segment lost 5 bases and the V segment lost 2 bases, leaving 2 bases of the junction unmatched. CDR3 sequence reads: CASSVGQETEAFF. DNA for the CDR3: TGTGCCAGCAGCGTGGGACAGGAGACTGAAGCTTTCTTT. Looking up the rest from reference TRBV9 and TRBJ1-1 gives the full variable domain: DSGVTQTPKHLITATGQRVTLRCSPRSGDLSVYWYQQSLDQGLQFLIQYYNGEERAKGNILERFSAQQFPDLHSELNLSSLELGDSALYFCASSVGQETEAFFGQGTRLTVV.

The gene calls are TRBV7-2 and TRBJ1-1; no firm D call. The germline V gene encodes CDR1 SGHTA and CDR2 FQGNSA. The CDR3 sequence is 13 residues long. The V end was cut by 3 bases, the J end by 4 bases, with 9 bases between. The CDR3 nucleotides are TGTGCCAGCAGCTTCGACGGGAGCACTGAAGCTTTCTTT. Translation: CASSFDGSTEAFF. Variable domain in full (rest from reference TRBV7-2 and TRBJ1-1): GAGVSQSPSNKVTEKGKDVELRCDPISGHTALYWYRQSLGQGLEFLIYFQGNSAPDKSGLPSDRFSAERTGGSVSTLTIQRTQQEDSAVYLCASSFDGSTEAFFGQGTRLTVV.

The chain uses TRBV29-1 and TRBJ2-7; tentatively, D is TRBD1 (6 bases). The CDR3 loop spans 12 amino acids. Per the germline V gene, CDR1 is SQVTM and CDR2 is ANQGSEA. Trimming shortened V by 6 bases and J by 6 bases, and 15 bases separated the two germline ends. The CDR3 DNA reads TGCAGCGTGGGGCACAGGGCCCCCGAGCAGTACTTC. Translated: CSVGHRAPEQYF.

The chain joins TRBV4-3 to TRBJ2-3; maybe TRBD2 (7 bases). The CDR3 is 19 residues long. The V gene lost 0 bases and the J gene lost 6 bases, with 25 bases spanning the gap. In germline, CDR1 is LGHNA, CDR2 YSLEER. The CDR3 region has the DNA TGCGCCAGCAGCCAAGATTTGGCCCGAGGGGGGGTAGCGGCGGATACGCAGTATTTT. Translating it yields CASSQDLARGGVAADTQYF.

The V gene is TRBV5-1, the J gene TRBJ2-7; 11 bases line up with TRBD1. This CDR3 comprises 15 residues. V gave up 4 bases and J gave up 6 bases; unmatched junction bases: 9. Looked up from germline, CDR1 is SGHRS and CDR2 is YFSETQ. CDR3 in DNA: TGCGCCAGCAGCGGGTCCGGGACAGGGGGTGGCGAGCAGTACTTC. This gives the protein CASSGSGTGGGEQYF.